Each of the 6 T cell receptor beta chains below was sequenced from the same sample in a study of CD8+ T cells in alopecia areata. Following RNA extraction, reverse transcription yielded cDNA that acted as the sequencing template. The repertoire was sequenced with immunoSEQ multiplex PCR; TCRdb's copy has only in-frame clones and lacks some. The sample has some 100,000 clones; 35% to 40% are singletons. Sequencing was carried out using CD4+ T cells sorted from blood. Every receptor here comes from a human donor with alopecia areata.

This chain connects TRBV6-5 to TRBJ2-7; 9 bases line up with TRBD1. The V gene end was trimmed by 4 bases and the J gene end by 6 bases; junction bases not matched to a gene: 7. Germline CDR1 MNHEY, CDR2 SVGAGI. The CDR3 has 14 residues. The CDR3 DNA reads TGTGCCAGCAGTTCGGGACAGGGAGGTTTCGAGCAGTACTTC. It specifies CASSSGQGGFEQYF.

CDR3 protein: CSVVYGTALAGQFF. The DNA for the CDR3 is TGCAGCGTAGTTTATGGGACAGCCCTCGCAGGGCAGTTCTTC. The chain is built from TRBV29-1 and TRBJ2-1; 7 nucleotides align to TRBD1. V shed 6 bases and J 12 bases; nucleotides not matched to a gene: 17. CDR1 and CDR2 (germline): SQVTM, ANQGSEA. This CDR3 has 14 residues.

J is TRBJ1-1 and V is TRBV5-1; D is unresolved. The CDR3 contains 14 residues. Between the trimmed V and J ends, which lost 1 base and 1 base, there was a span of 8 bases. Germline CDR1 SGHRS, CDR2 YFSETQ. CDR3 amino acids: CASSLTEANTEAFF. CDR3 bases: TGCGCCAGCAGCTTGACGGAAGCGAACACTGAAGCTTTCTTT.

A few counts support this clone. The chain couples TRBV13 to TRBJ2-1, with D uncertain. V dropped 5 bases and J dropped 4 bases, with 3 bases sitting between them. This CDR3 has 11 amino acids. CDR1 is PRHDT and CDR2 is FYEKMQ in the germline V gene (reference sequence). The CDR3 reads CASSRYNEQFF. Written as DNA, the CDR3 is TGTGCCAGCAGCCGATACAATGAGCAGTTCTTC.

This chain uses TRBV28 with TRBJ1-2; the D gene is possibly TRBD1 (5 bases). CDR1 is MDHEN and CDR2 is SYDVKM in the germline V gene. The length of the CDR3 is 14 residues. Trimming shortened V by 2 bases and J by 0 bases, and 7 bases separated the two germline ends. The CDR3 loop is CASSLRGPNYGYTF. The CDR3 region has the DNA TGTGCCAGCAGTTTAAGGGGCCCTAACTATGGCTACACCTTC.

The V and J genes are TRBV7-9 and TRBJ1-2, with D tentatively TRBD1 (5 bases). V shed 5 bases and J shed 7 bases, with 8 bases lying between them. This CDR3 contains 11 residues. Germline-derived CDR1 and CDR2 are SEHNR and FQNEAQ (reference sequence). The CDR3 sequence is CASSLDSGYTF. The CDR3 DNA reads TGTGCCAGCAGCCTCGACAGTGGCTACACCTTC.